Following are 14 T cell receptor beta chains from one sample sequenced in a study of T cell repertoires in cytomegalovirus infection. Antigens of these TCRs are unknown. A single record per CDR3 protein comes from TCRdb applying MiXCR to the reads. The sample includes 750,000 to 950,000 distinct CDR3 sequences, about 29% of them seen just once. The material sequenced was cultured CD8+ T cells from PBMCs, taken from culture after CMV antigen stimulation. These receptors originate from a human donor in good health (CMV status not recorded). Some clones in this sample may be carry-over from other donors' samples.

The gene calls are TRBV14 and TRBJ1-2, with D perhaps TRBD1 (5 bases). This CDR3 has 15 residues. The germline gives CDR1 SGHDN, CDR2 FVKESK. V was clipped by 3 bases and J by 5 bases, with 16 bases between them. CDR3 bases: TGTGCCAGCAGCCATTCCGGGACCGTTAGTTATGGCTACACCTTC. As protein: CASSHSGTVSYGYTF.

A note on this clonotype: One end of the junction varies from germline; a read error may be responsible. The chain links TRBV7-6 to TRBJ2-7; TRBD1 matches at 9 bases. CDR1 and CDR2 (germline): SGHVS, FNYEAQ. The CDR3 contains 14 residues. The CDR3 loop is CASSFGTGSFEQYF. The DNA for the CDR3 is TGTGCTAGCAGCTTCGGGACAGGGAGTTTCGAGCAGTACTTC. The variable domain in full, completed from reference TRBV7-6 and TRBJ2-7, reads GAGVSQSPRYKVTKRGQDVALRCDPISGHVSLYWYRQALGQGPEFLTYFNYEAQQDKSGLPNDRFSAERPEGSISTLTIQRTEQRDSAMYRCASSFGTGSFEQYFGPGTRLTVT.

The chain has TRBV27 and TRBJ1-2; 7 nucleotides agree with TRBD1. The trim removed 3 bases at V and 7 bases at J, leaving 5 bases unmatched. This CDR3 region has 13 residues. Germline V gene data show CDR1 as MNHEY and CDR2 as SMNVEV (reference sequence). The DNA of the CDR3 is TGTGCCAGCAGTTTGGACAGGTTTGGTGGCTACACCTTC. Its protein product is CASSLDRFGGYTF.

This clonotype was seen a few times. The rearrangement links TRBV12-3 or TRBV12-4 to TRBJ2-1; D gene uncertain. Trimming removed 5 bases at V and 1 base at J, with 12 bases between. The CDR3 extends over 15 amino acids. As DNA, the CDR3 is TGTGCCAGCAGTCCGGGCCGGTGGTCCTACAATGAGCAGTTCTTC. It is translated as CASSPGRWSYNEQFF.

This clonotype has a handful of counts. V and J are TRBV6-5 and TRBJ1-4; 11 nucleotides line up with TRBD1. Germline V gene sequence: CDR1 MNHEY, CDR2 SVGAGI. The CDR3 loop spans 15 amino acids. The V and J ends lost 0 bases and 6 bases, in that order; junction bases with no gene match: 0. The CDR3 is CASSYSDRGHEKLFF. CDR3 coding DNA: TGTGCCAGCAGTTACTCGGACAGGGGGCATGAAAAACTGTTTTTT.

There are a few counts of this clonotype. The V gene is TRBV28, the J gene TRBJ1-2; weak D call: TRBD1 (5 bases). Trimming shortened V by 4 bases and J by 7 bases, and 16 bases separated the two germline ends. Germline loops: CDR1 MDHEN, CDR2 SYDVKM. The CDR3 sequence is 14 residues long. This CDR3 reads CASSSPPHRSGYTF. The CDR3 DNA reads as TGTGCCAGCAGTTCACCCCCCCACAGGTCTGGCTACACCTTC.

The chain joins TRBV19 to TRBJ1-1, with TRBD1 matching 8 bases. The V and J ends lost 8 bases and 0 bases, in that order; junction bases with no gene match: 8. Germline V gene lookup returns CDR1 LNHDA and CDR2 SQIVND (reference sequence). The CDR3 is 15 amino acids. The CDR3 loop is CASGYRGELNTEAFF. The CDR3 region has the DNA TGTGCCAGTGGTTACAGGGGGGAATTGAACACTGAAGCTTTCTTT.

The chain uses TRBV12-3 or TRBV12-4 and TRBJ2-7; no reliable D call. V lost 5 bases, J lost 5 bases, and 13 bases lay in between. The CDR3 consists of 13 residues. The CDR3 region has the DNA TGTGCCAGCAGTCCCCTCTCAACTGACGAGCAGTACTTC. Encoded protein: CASSPLSTDEQYF.

The CDR3 DNA is TGTGCCAGCAGTACAGAGGGGTATGAGGCAGATACGCAGTATTTT. Residues: CASSTEGYEADTQYF. The chain is built from TRBV2 and TRBJ2-3, with D perhaps being TRBD1 or TRBD2 (5 bases each). The CDR3 extends over 15 amino acids. Germline CDR1 is SNHLY and CDR2 is FYNNEI. V shed 5 bases and J shed 4 bases, with 16 bases lying between them.

The V gene is TRBV7-2, the J gene TRBJ2-3, with TRBD2 matching 15 bases. CDR3 size: 17 residues. The trim removed 5 bases at V and 1 base at J, leaving 4 bases unmatched. The germline V gene encodes CDR1 SGHTA and CDR2 FQGNSA. CDR3 in amino acids: CASSPGLAGGRTDTQYF. The CDR3 coding sequence is TGTGCCAGCAGCCCGGGACTAGCGGGGGGCCGCACAGATACGCAGTATTTT.

This clonotype came up many times. The chain recombines TRBV7-8 with TRBJ1-4; D gene uncertain. V lost 5 bases to trimming and J lost 0 bases, with 16 bases between them. CDR3 length: 17 residues. Germline assignment: CDR1 SGHVS and CDR2 FQNEAQ. DNA for the CDR3: TGTGCCAGCAGCCCATCGCACACTGTTGCAACTAATGAAAAACTGTTTTTT. Translation: CASSPSHTVATNEKLFF.

The chain joins TRBV20-1 to TRBJ1-1, with 8 bases identical to TRBD1. Losses at the gene ends were 4 bases for V and 4 bases for J; bases not matched to a gene: 11. This CDR3 has 15 amino acids. Germline CDR1 is DFQATT and CDR2 is SNEGSKA (reference sequence). CDR3 sequence reads: CSAMYQGQGGTEAFF. CDR3 DNA sequence: TGCAGTGCTATGTACCAAGGACAGGGAGGCACTGAAGCTTTCTTT.

This CDR3 is CASSQDSDGKLFF. The CDR3 nucleotides are TGTGCCAGCAGCCAAGACTCGGATGGGAAACTGTTTTTT. The chain links TRBV3-1 to TRBJ1-4; D not certain. Trimming cost V 0 bases and J 11 bases, with 10 bases left between them. The CDR3 spans 13 residues. Looked up from germline, CDR1 is LGHDT and CDR2 is YNNKEL (reference sequence).

The chain carries TRBV5-6 and TRBJ1-5; no firm D call. Per germline, CDR1 SGHDT and CDR2 YYEEEE. The CDR3 totals 13 residues. V was pared by 3 bases and J by 7 bases, with 11 bases between. The CDR3 DNA follows: TGTGCCAGCAGCTCAGGATCCCTCCAGCCCCAGCATTTT. Its protein product is CASSSGSLQPQHF.